This T cell receptor beta chain was captured in a study of T-cell memory formation after mild COVID-19. Background on the study: Clusters of TCRs were largely donor specific. Overall study findings and caveats: CD4+ contracting clones were mainly CM and EM; CD8+ ones, EMRA. There was a balanced CD4/CD8 profile in clones contracting day 15 to 85, and later expanders leaned CD4+.

This clonotype was detected only a few times. Its target is unknown. MiXCR was run by TCRdb on the 5' RACE reads, yielding one entry per CDR3 protein. Of around 180,000 distinct CDR3 sequences in the sample, more than 15% were seen once. The V segment lost 6 bases and the J segment 10 bases; nucleotides outside the gene matches: 9. Germline lookup yields CDR1 SEHNR and CDR2 FQNEAQ (reference sequence). CDR3 length equals 13 residues. The sample was PBMCs or a T cell subset sorted from them (not recorded which). The chain joins TRBV7-9 to TRBJ1-1; 9 bases match TRBD1. The receptor's source is an adult woman who had mild COVID-19 (a few samples of this study predate the infection). Cell type and time point are not known. For the CDR3, the DNA is TGTGCCAGCAGTTCAGGGACAGGGCAGGCAGCTTTCTTT. Protein product: CASSSGTGQAAFF.